This T cell receptor (beta chain) originates from a study of tumor and adjacent non-tumor tissue in lung cancer. Three rounds of nested PCR, following a modified ARM-PCR protocol, produced the TCRbeta library. One entry per CDR3 protein results from TCRdb running MiXCR on the multiplex PCR reads. The table includes 110,000 or so distinct CDR3 sequences, approximately 82% detected once. As regards this clonotype: The missing conserved phenylalanine or tryptophan at the end of this CDR3 makes a read error likely.

CDR3 length: 15 residues. After removal of 4 bases from V and 6 bases from J, the junction contained 10 bases not matched to a gene. Germline V gene data show CDR1 as SGHAT and CDR2 as FQNNGV. No cell sorting was done before RNA was extracted from the tissue. Sequenced input: lung tumor tissue. This TCR came from a woman aged 60-75 years with non-small cell lung cancer. V usage is TRBV11-2 and J usage is TRBJ2-7; 9 bases match TRBD2. DNA for the CDR3: TGTGCCAGCAGCTACGGGATTAGCGGGAGCTTCGAGCAGTACCTC. Protein product: CASSYGISGSFEQYL.